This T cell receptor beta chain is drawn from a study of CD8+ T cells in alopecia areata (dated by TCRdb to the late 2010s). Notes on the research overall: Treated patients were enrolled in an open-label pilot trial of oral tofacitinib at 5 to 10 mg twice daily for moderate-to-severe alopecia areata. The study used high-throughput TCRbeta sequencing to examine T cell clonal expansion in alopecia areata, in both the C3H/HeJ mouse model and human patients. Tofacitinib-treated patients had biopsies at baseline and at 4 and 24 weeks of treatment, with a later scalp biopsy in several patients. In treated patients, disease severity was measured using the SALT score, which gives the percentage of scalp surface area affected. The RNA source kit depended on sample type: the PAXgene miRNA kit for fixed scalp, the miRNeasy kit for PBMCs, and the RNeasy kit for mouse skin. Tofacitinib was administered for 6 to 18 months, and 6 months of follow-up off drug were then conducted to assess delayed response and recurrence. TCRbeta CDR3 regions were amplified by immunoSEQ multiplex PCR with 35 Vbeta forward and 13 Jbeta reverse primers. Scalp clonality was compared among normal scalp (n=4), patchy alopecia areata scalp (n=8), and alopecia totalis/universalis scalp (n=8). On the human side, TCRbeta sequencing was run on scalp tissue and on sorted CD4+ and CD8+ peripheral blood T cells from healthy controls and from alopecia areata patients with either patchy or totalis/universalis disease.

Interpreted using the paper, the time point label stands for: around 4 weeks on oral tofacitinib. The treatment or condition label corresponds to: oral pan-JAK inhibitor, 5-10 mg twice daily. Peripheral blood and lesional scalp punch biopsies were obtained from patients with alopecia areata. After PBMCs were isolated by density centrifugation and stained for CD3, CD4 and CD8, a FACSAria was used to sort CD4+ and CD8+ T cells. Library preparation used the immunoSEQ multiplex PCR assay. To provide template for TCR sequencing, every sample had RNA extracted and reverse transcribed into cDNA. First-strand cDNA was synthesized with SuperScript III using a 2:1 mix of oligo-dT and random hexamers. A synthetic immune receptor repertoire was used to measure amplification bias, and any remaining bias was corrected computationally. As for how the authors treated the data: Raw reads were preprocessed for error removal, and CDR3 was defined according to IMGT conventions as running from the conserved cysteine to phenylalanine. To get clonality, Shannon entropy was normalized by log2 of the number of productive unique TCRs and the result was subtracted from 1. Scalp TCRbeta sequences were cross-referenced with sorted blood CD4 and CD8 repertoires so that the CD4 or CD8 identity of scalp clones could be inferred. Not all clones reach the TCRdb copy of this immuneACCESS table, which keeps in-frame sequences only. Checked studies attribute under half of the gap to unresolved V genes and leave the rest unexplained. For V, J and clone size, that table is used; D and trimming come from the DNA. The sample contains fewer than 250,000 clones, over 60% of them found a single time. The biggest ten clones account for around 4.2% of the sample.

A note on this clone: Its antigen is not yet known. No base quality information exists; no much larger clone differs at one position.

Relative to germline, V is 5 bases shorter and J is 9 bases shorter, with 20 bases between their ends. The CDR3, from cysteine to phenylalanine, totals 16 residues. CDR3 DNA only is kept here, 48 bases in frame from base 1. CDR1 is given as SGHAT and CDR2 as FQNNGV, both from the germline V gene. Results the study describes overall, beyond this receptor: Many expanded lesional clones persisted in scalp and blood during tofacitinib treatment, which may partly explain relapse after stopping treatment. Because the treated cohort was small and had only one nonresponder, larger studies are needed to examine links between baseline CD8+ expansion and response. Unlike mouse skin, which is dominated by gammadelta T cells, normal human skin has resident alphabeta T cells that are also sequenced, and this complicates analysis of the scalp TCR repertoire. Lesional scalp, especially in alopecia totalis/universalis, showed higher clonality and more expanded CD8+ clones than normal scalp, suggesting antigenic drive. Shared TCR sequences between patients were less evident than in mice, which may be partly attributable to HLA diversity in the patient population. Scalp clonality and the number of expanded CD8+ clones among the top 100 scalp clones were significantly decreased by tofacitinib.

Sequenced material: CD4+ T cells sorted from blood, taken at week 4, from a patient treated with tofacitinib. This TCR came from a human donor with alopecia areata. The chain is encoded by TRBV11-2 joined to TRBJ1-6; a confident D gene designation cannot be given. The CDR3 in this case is CASSMTPGMSGSPLHF. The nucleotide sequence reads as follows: TGTGCCAGCAGCATGACGCCCGGGATGAGTGGTTCACCCCTCCACTTT.